The rows below give T cell receptor beta chains drawn from one sample of a study of cytomegalovirus exposure and HLA in healthy donors. This table comes from immunoSEQ multiplex PCR, and its TCRdb copy is limited to in-frame clones, with some not included. The sample lists 150,000 to 200,000 clones; about nine tenths were seen once. The material sequenced was PBMCs. The receptors stem from a man in his late teens or twenties in good health and CMV-seropositive. CDR3s include the opening cysteine and the closing phenylalanine or tryptophan. Each record gives: CDR3 length, V gene, J gene, CDR3 protein.

CDR3 length: 16
V gene: TRBV7-2
J gene: TRBJ2-3
CDR3 protein: CASDVSQRGGLDTQYF

CDR3 length: 15
V gene: TRBV7-2
J gene: TRBJ2-2
CDR3 protein: CASSLNQANTGELFF

CDR3 length: 14
V gene: TRBV5-4
J gene: TRBJ1-3
CDR3 protein: CASSLQGSGNTIYF

CDR3 length: 13
V gene: TRBV11-2
J gene: TRBJ1-1
CDR3 protein: CASSPLLNTEAFF

CDR3 length: 12
V gene: TRBV7-2
J gene: TRBJ2-3
CDR3 protein: CASSFLAGWLYF

CDR3 length: 16
V gene: TRBV2
J gene: TRBJ2-7
CDR3 protein: CASSDWGSQGNYEQYF

CDR3 length: 15
V gene: TRBV27
J gene: TRBJ2-1
CDR3 protein: CASSPLAGVYNEQFF

CDR3 length: 15
V gene: TRBV28
J gene: TRBJ2-7
CDR3 protein: CASRVAGGLVDEQYF

CDR3 length: 15
V gene: TRBV27
J gene: TRBJ2-1
CDR3 protein: CASSARTSPDNEQFF

CDR3 length: 14
V gene: TRBV7-9
J gene: TRBJ2-1
CDR3 protein: CASSFPGQPNEQFF

CDR3 length: 15
V gene: TRBV15
J gene: TRBJ1-3
CDR3 protein: CATSRDRNSGNTIYF

CDR3 length: 15
V gene: TRBV9
J gene: TRBJ2-1
CDR3 protein: CASSVGSGITYEQFF

CDR3 length: 15
V gene: TRBV9
J gene: TRBJ2-7
CDR3 protein: CASSLGTGGTYEQYF

CDR3 length: 13
V gene: TRBV27
J gene: TRBJ2-7
CDR3 protein: CASSFRVNYEQYF

CDR3 length: 15
V gene: TRBV28
J gene: TRBJ2-2
CDR3 protein: CASSIGTENTGELFF

CDR3 length: 13
V gene: TRBV5-1
J gene: TRBJ1-3
CDR3 protein: CASSLGPGNTIYF

CDR3 length: 15
V gene: TRBV11-3
J gene: TRBJ2-2
CDR3 protein: CASTTSGGNTGELFF

CDR3 length: 13
V gene: TRBV2
J gene: TRBJ2-7
CDR3 protein: CASSGQVLYEQYF

CDR3 length: 16
V gene: TRBV4-1
J gene: TRBJ1-4
CDR3 protein: CASSQPGQGTNEKLFF

CDR3 length: 15
V gene: TRBV7-2
J gene: TRBJ1-2
CDR3 protein: CASRPDLPGTAGYTF

CDR3 length: 12
V gene: TRBV6-5
J gene: TRBJ1-2
CDR3 protein: CASSSQGVGYTF

CDR3 length: 13
V gene: TRBV7-9
J gene: TRBJ1-4
CDR3 protein: CASSARGVEKLFF

CDR3 length: 12
V gene: TRBV6-5
J gene: TRBJ1-2
CDR3 protein: CAVTGGGYGYTF

CDR3 length: 20
V gene: TRBV18
J gene: TRBJ1-2
CDR3 protein: CASSPPIFQAEQPVNYGYTF

CDR3 length: 11
V gene: TRBV7-6
J gene: TRBJ2-1
CDR3 protein: CASSQGGFKFF

CDR3 length: 15
V gene: TRBV5-1
J gene: TRBJ2-2
CDR3 protein: CASSDSGGFAGELFF

CDR3 length: 16
V gene: TRBV13
J gene: TRBJ2-2
CDR3 protein: CASREVGRASTGELFF

CDR3 length: 16
V gene: TRBV13
J gene: TRBJ2-1
CDR3 protein: CASSLLLADPRGEQFF

CDR3 length: 15
V gene: TRBV5-4
J gene: TRBJ2-3
CDR3 protein: CASSLSGRPTDTQYF

CDR3 length: 13
V gene: TRBV9
J gene: TRBJ2-2
CDR3 protein: CASRGEGAGELFF

CDR3 length: 15
V gene: TRBV9
J gene: TRBJ2-7
CDR3 protein: CASSVGDRGPYEQYF

CDR3 length: 14
V gene: TRBV5-1
J gene: TRBJ2-2
CDR3 protein: CASSLGFNTGELFF

CDR3 length: 17
V gene: TRBV5-1
J gene: TRBJ2-3
CDR3 protein: CASRQGLAGGRADTQYF

CDR3 length: 16
V gene: TRBV13
J gene: TRBJ2-7
CDR3 protein: CASSRGAGLAGYEQYF

CDR3 length: 14
V gene: TRBV7-9
J gene: TRBJ1-2
CDR3 protein: CASSRGQGYYGYTF

CDR3 length: 15
V gene: TRBV5-8
J gene: TRBJ1-3
CDR3 protein: CASSLGVVTGNTIYF

CDR3 length: 19
V gene: TRBV5-4
J gene: TRBJ1-1
CDR3 protein: CASSLGLGYRRLGNTEAFF

CDR3 length: 12
V gene: TRBV5-1
J gene: TRBJ2-1
CDR3 protein: CASSFSGLEQFF

CDR3 length: 17
V gene: TRBV19
J gene: TRBJ2-6
CDR3 protein: CASSILGQRSGANVLTF

CDR3 length: 15
V gene: TRBV19
J gene: TRBJ2-2
CDR3 protein: CASSIDGGTPGELFF

CDR3 length: 15
V gene: TRBV6-6
J gene: TRBJ1-5
CDR3 protein: CASSPPGTQNQPQHF

CDR3 length: 15
V gene: TRBV6-5
J gene: TRBJ2-7
CDR3 protein: CASSLTSASSYEQYF

CDR3 length: 15
V gene: TRBV30
J gene: TRBJ1-3
CDR3 protein: CAWSTGLASGNTIYF

CDR3 length: 13
V gene: TRBV4-2
J gene: TRBJ2-7
CDR3 protein: CASSSRLAREQYF

CDR3 length: 15
V gene: TRBV7-8
J gene: TRBJ2-7
CDR3 protein: CASSPTPGIFYEQYF

CDR3 length: 15
V gene: TRBV11-2
J gene: TRBJ2-1
CDR3 protein: CASSTSGFSYNEQFF

CDR3 length: 12
V gene: TRBV6-5
J gene: TRBJ2-7
CDR3 protein: CASSYSPYEQYF

CDR3 length: 16
V gene: TRBV7-6
J gene: TRBJ2-7
CDR3 protein: CASSITPGQGAREQYF

CDR3 length: 16
V gene: TRBV9
J gene: TRBJ2-5
CDR3 protein: CASSVASGTQQETQYF

CDR3 length: 14
V gene: TRBV5-8
J gene: TRBJ1-1
CDR3 protein: CASTNRFWDTEAFF

CDR3 length: 13
V gene: TRBV6-1
J gene: TRBJ1-2
CDR3 protein: CASPRGYNYGYTF

CDR3 length: 16
V gene: TRBV27
J gene: TRBJ2-7
CDR3 protein: CASSNIGTDPNYEQYF

CDR3 length: 15
V gene: TRBV27
J gene: TRBJ2-1
CDR3 protein: CASSRAGNIYNEQFF